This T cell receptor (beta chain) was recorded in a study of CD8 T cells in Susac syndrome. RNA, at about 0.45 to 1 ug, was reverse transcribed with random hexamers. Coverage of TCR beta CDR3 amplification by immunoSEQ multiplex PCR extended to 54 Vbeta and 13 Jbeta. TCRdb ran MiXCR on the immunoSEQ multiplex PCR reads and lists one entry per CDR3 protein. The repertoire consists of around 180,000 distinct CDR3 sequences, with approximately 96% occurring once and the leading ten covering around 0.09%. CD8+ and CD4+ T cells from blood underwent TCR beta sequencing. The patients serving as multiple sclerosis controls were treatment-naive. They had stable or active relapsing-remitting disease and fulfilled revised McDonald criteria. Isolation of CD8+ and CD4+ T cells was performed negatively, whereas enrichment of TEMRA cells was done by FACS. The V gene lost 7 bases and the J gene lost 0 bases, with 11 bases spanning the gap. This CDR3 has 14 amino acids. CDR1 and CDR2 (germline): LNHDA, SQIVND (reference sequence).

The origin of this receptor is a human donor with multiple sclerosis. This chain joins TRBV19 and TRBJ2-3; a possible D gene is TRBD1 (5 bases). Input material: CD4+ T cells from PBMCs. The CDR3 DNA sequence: TGTGCCAGTACCGCAGGGTCAAGCACAGATACGCAGTATTTT. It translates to CASTAGSSTDTQYF.